The T cell receptor beta chain described here comes from a study of blood T cell repertoires in COVID-19. Across the study: Sources were T cells, B-cell-depleted T cells, or PBMCs; the material itself was cDNA or gDNA.

Germline V gene data show CDR1 as SNHLY and CDR2 as FYNNEI. The V and J ends lost 6 bases and 2 bases respectively, with 19 bases between them. The CDR3 is made up of 16 amino acids. In the original workflow: Reference gene primers were amplified, and this amplification served to estimate nucleated cell counts. Sequencing used immunoSEQ multiplex PCR; TCRdb keeps in-frame clones, though not all of them. The DNA was the basis for D and trimming; V, J and clone size are from that table. Of about 59,000 clones in the sample, approximately 92% were seen once. The chain is built from TRBV2 and TRBJ1-1, with D perhaps matching TRBD1 (6 bases). The sequenced material came from peripheral blood. The receptor was derived from a man older than 75 with acute or convalescent COVID-19. The CDR3 nucleotides read TGTGCCAGCAGGGCTCCTCACAGGGCTGAAAACACTGAAGCTTTCTTT. Translating gives CASRAPHRAENTEAFF.